The present TCR beta chain was sequenced within a study of cytomegalovirus exposure and HLA in healthy donors. Whole-study results and caveats: Cytomegalovirus association was listed for about 180 TCR beta chains. When the data were analyzed later, several of the most significant clusters appeared to be linked to common viral pathogens.

About this clone itself: Its target is not known.

Researchers ran the PCR with 60 Vbeta and 13 Jbeta primers. Assay: immunoSEQ multiplex PCR; the TCRdb copy retains only in-frame clones and omits some. Of roughly 100,000 clones listed, over 70% are singletons. The germline gives CDR1 MNHEY, CDR2 SVGAGI. The CDR3 runs 16 residues. The V and J ends lost 0 bases and 3 bases, in that order; junction bases with no gene match: 5. Sequencing was performed on PBMCs. This TCR was sampled from a woman in her thirties or forties in good health and CMV-seronegative. V usage is TRBV6-5 and J usage is TRBJ2-4; 7 nucleotides match TRBD2. This CDR3 reads CASSYSGGRDKNIQYF. The CDR3 DNA follows: TGTGCCAGCAGTTACTCAGGTGGGAGGGACAAAAACATTCAGTACTTC.